This entry lists 6 T cell receptor beta chains sequenced from one sample in a study of T cell responses to AZD1222 COVID-19 vaccine. The protocol was immunoSEQ multiplex PCR, while the TCRdb copy is restricted to in-frame clones and leaves out a portion. The sample includes 57,000 or so clones, around three quarters of them seen just once. Material: peripheral blood, obtained on day 0 of AZD1222 vaccination. Receptors originate from an adult in good health.

This clone was detected only a few times. This rearrangement joins TRBV3-1 (or the pseudogene TRBV3-2) to TRBJ1-3; 8 bases match TRBD1. V was pared by 1 base and J by 7 bases, with 6 bases of the junction left unmatched. CDR3 length: 15 residues. Germline V gene data show CDR1 as LGHDT and CDR2 as YNNKEL (reference sequence). The CDR3 loop reads CASSQVSQGANTIYF. The CDR3 DNA sequence: TGTGCCAGCAGCCAAGTATCTCAGGGGGCGAACACCATATATTTT.

The rearrangement joins TRBV19 to TRBJ1-5; no clear D. The CDR3 covers 15 residues. Germline-derived CDR1 and CDR2 are LNHDA and SQIVND (reference sequence). The V and J ends lost 0 bases and 3 bases respectively, with 9 bases between them. The CDR3 DNA reads TGTGCCAGTAGTATAGATGGCACCAACAATCAGCCCCAGCATTTT. It is translated as CASSIDGTNNQPQHF.

The chain employs TRBV6-5 and TRBJ2-2; maybe TRBD1 (5 bases). The CDR3 totals 15 residues. V was trimmed by 4 bases and J by 1 base, leaving 10 bases between them. Germline assignment: CDR1 MNHEY and CDR2 SVGAGI. This CDR3 reads CASSSTTVNTGELFF. DNA for the CDR3: TGTGCCAGCAGTTCCACGACAGTGAACACCGGGGAGCTGTTTTTT.

This clone was seen once. The CDR3 region is CAWSVGSWGVLVTEQFF. The CDR3 region has the DNA TGTGCCTGGAGTGTAGGGAGTTGGGGGGTCCTGGTTACCGAGCAGTTCTTC. The chain has TRBV30 and TRBJ2-1; the D gene is possibly TRBD2 (6 bases). V was shortened by 0 bases and J by 10 bases, with 25 bases between the two germline ends. Germline V gene lookup returns CDR1 GTSNPN and CDR2 SVGIG (reference sequence). This CDR3 has 17 amino acids.

The CDR3 coding sequence is TGTGCCAGCAGCGTAGGGAATTCACCCCTCCACTTT. This encodes CASSVGNSPLHF. The genes are TRBV9 and TRBJ1-6; unclear D gene. Trimming removed 0 bases from V and 7 bases from J, with 2 bases in between. Per germline, CDR1 SGDLS and CDR2 YYNGEE. CDR3 length equals 12 residues.

The chain links TRBV7-2 to TRBJ1-2, with 8 bases matching TRBD1. Per the germline V gene, CDR1 is SGHTA and CDR2 is FQGNSA. This CDR3 region has 14 residues. V dropped 2 bases and J dropped 5; count of bases not matched to a gene: 4. CDR3 nucleotide sequence: TGTGCCAGCAGCTTACCGGGGACAGGATATGGCTACACCTTC. The encoded protein is CASSLPGTGYGYTF.